The 23 T cell receptor beta chains below all came from one sample that was sequenced in a study of T cells after yellow fever vaccination. TCRdb ran MiXCR on the 5' RACE reads and lists one entry per CDR3 protein. The data contain 150,000 to 200,000 distinct CDR3 sequences, roughly 9.6% of them seen just once; the ten biggest clones take up 35% to 40%. Sequencing was performed on CD8+ T cells sorted from PBMCs, taken 15 days after the yellow fever booster vaccination. The receptors derive from a young man who received the YFV17D yellow fever vaccine.

Comments on this clonotype: Mismatch with germline at one junction end may stem from a read error. The genes are TRBV7-7 and TRBJ2-5; D is unclear. Germline values: CDR1 SSHAT, CDR2 FNYEAQ (reference sequence). The CDR3 extends over 16 amino acids. CDR3 DNA sequence: TGTGCTAGCAGCTTGGGCTGGGGATCCCGACAAGAGACCCAGTACTTC. Its translation: CASSLGWGSRQETQYF.

The V call is TRBV20-1, the J call TRBJ2-6; 9 bases match TRBD1. The CDR3 length is 18 residues. Germline lookup yields CDR1 DFQATT and CDR2 SNEGSKA (reference sequence). The V and J ends lost 1 base and 1 base, in that order; junction bases with no gene match: 8. The CDR3 here is CSARGVRTGDSGANVLTF. The CDR3 nucleotides read TGCAGTGCTAGAGGGGTCCGGACAGGGGATTCTGGGGCCAACGTCCTGACTTTC.

V and J are TRBV4-1 and TRBJ1-5; D is undetermined. V was shortened by 5 bases and J by 0 bases, with 17 bases between the two germline ends. CDR1 is MGHRA, CDR2 YSYEKL, per germline. The CDR3 contains 17 residues. The CDR3 coding sequence is TGCGCCAGCAGCGACCCCCCAAGCTTATATAGCAATCAGCCCCAGCATTTT. It encodes CASSDPPSLYSNQPQHF.

This chain joins TRBV5-1 and TRBJ2-1; weak D call: TRBD1 (6 bases). Germline V lookup: CDR1 SGHRS, CDR2 YFSETQ. The CDR3 runs to 14 residues. The V end was cut by 1 base, the J end by 5 bases, with 10 bases between. The CDR3 loop reads CASSLWPGDNEQFF. As DNA, the CDR3 is TGCGCCAGCAGCTTGTGGCCAGGGGACAATGAGCAGTTCTTC.

This clonotype turned up a few times. The chain uses TRBV6-5 and TRBJ2-5; 7 bases align to TRBD2. V gave up 6 bases and J gave up 1 base; unmatched junction bases: 11. Per the germline V gene, CDR1 is MNHEY and CDR2 is SVGAGI. The CDR3 runs to 16 residues. The CDR3 reads CASSLTIGTIQETQYF. The CDR3, as DNA: TGTGCCAGCAGCCTTACCATCGGGACTATCCAAGAGACCCAGTACTTC.

The chain couples TRBV7-9 to TRBJ1-1, with a tentative D call TRBD1 (5 bases). The V gene's germline CDR1 is SEHNR and CDR2 FQNEAQ (reference sequence). The V end was cut by 5 bases, the J end by 3 bases, with 13 bases between. CDR3 length: 14 residues. Here the CDR3 DNA reads TGTGCCAGCAGCCTTACACGGGGGGACACTGAAGCTTTCTTT. It translates to CASSLTRGDTEAFF.

The J gene is TRBJ2-6, the V gene TRBV4-3; D not resolved. Germline loops: CDR1 LGHNA, CDR2 YSLEER. The CDR3 runs to 17 residues. Trimming took 0 bases from V and 0 from J, leaving 9 bases between them. The CDR3, as DNA: TGCGCCAGCAGCCAAGAATCCAGGACCTCTGGGGCCAACGTCCTGACTTTC. As protein: CASSQESRTSGANVLTF.

This clonotype was seen more than once but under ten times. This chain uses TRBV7-2 with TRBJ2-1; 10 bases map to TRBD1. V lost 5 bases and J lost 4; bases outside the gene matches: 5. Per the germline V gene, CDR1 is SGHTA and CDR2 is FQGNSA. The CDR3 consists of 15 residues. CDR3 sequence: CASSHGTGAYNEQFF. CDR3 sequence (DNA): TGTGCCAGCAGCCACGGGACAGGGGCGTACAATGAGCAGTTCTTC.

This clonotype appeared a few times. The chain links TRBV6-1 to TRBJ2-7, with unresolved D. With 4 bases removed from V and 3 bases from J, the gap between germline ends came to 10 bases. CDR3 length equals 13 residues. The germline CDR1 and CDR2 sequences are MNHNS and SASEGT. The CDR3 protein is CASSALGSYEQYF. The CDR3 DNA follows: TGTGCCAGCAGTGCCCTGGGAAGCTACGAGCAGTACTTC.

The chain couples TRBV9 to TRBJ2-7; D perhaps matches TRBD1 (5 bases). The CDR3 length is 14 residues. Germline-derived CDR1 and CDR2 are SGDLS and YYNGEE. V lost 0 bases to trimming and J lost 4 bases, with 11 bases between them. For the CDR3, the DNA is TGTGCCAGCAGCGTAGATGACAGAGAGTACGAGCAGTACTTC. Translated: CASSVDDREYEQYF.

This clonotype was observed a handful of times. This rearrangement joins TRBV11-2 to TRBJ2-7; maybe TRBD2 (5 bases). CDR1 is SGHAT and CDR2 is FQNNGV in the germline V gene. The CDR3 is 15 amino acids. V was cut by 5 bases and J by 9 bases, with 23 bases left in between. The CDR3 here is CASSPLPGRRGRQYV. The DNA of the CDR3 is TGTGCCAGCAGCCCCCTTCCGGGCCGCCGGGGTCGGCAGTACGTC.

The V call is TRBV10-2, the J call TRBJ2-7; D ambiguous. This CDR3 contains 13 residues. Germline CDR1 and CDR2: WSHSY and SAAADI. CDR3 sequence (DNA): TGCGACAGCAGTATTAGATACTCCTACGAGCAGTACGTC. This translates into CDSSIRYSYEQYV.

The chain employs TRBV24-1 and TRBJ2-1; TRBD1 matches at 10 bases. Germline V CDR1 and CDR2: KGHDR, SFDVKD. The CDR3 has 17 amino acids. J lost 6 bases, V lost 4 bases, and 11 bases had no gene match. Here the CDR3 reads CATSDKKDRGPSNEQFF. The CDR3 coding sequence is TGTGCCACCAGTGACAAAAAAGACAGGGGGCCCTCCAATGAGCAGTTCTTC.

This chain connects TRBV6-5 to TRBJ2-7; 7 nucleotides match TRBD1. With 6 bases clipped from V and 4 bases from J, the junction kept 9 bases outside the gene matches. Germline CDR1 is MNHEY and CDR2 is SVGAGI. The CDR3 contains 14 residues. CDR3 DNA: TGTGCCAGCAGCCGACAGGGCCCAGGGTACGAGCAGTACTTC. Amino acids: CASSRQGPGYEQYF.

This clonotype was found a few times. This sequence joins TRBV5-5 and TRBJ2-5, with TRBD1 matching over 8 bases. Germline V gives CDR1 SGHKS, CDR2 YYEKEE (reference sequence). The junction had 6 bases not matched to a gene; V was cut back by 2 bases and J by 0 bases. The CDR3 runs to 16 residues. The CDR3 spells CASSFPGQANQETQYF. The CDR3 DNA is TGTGCCAGCAGCTTCCCGGGACAGGCAAACCAAGAGACCCAGTACTTC.

The chain uses TRBV7-6 and TRBJ2-7, with 9 bases aligning to TRBD1. Germline assignment: CDR1 SGHVS and CDR2 FNYEAQ. V trimming: 1 base; J trimming: 2 bases; junction bases outside the gene matches: 3. The CDR3 covers 15 residues. The CDR3: CASSLGTGAAYEQYV. DNA for the CDR3: TGTGCCAGCAGCTTAGGGACAGGGGCAGCCTACGAGCAGTACGTC.

This clonotype was detected only a few times. The chain links TRBV9 to TRBJ2-3; 11 nucleotides line up with TRBD2. The CDR3 totals 16 residues. The germline gives CDR1 SGDLS, CDR2 YYNGEE. V was pared by 3 bases and J by 4 bases, with 7 bases of the junction left unmatched. The CDR3 DNA sequence: TGTGCCAGCAGCGGGTTAGCGGGGGGGCCTTCAGATACGCAGTATTTT. Translation: CASSGLAGGPSDTQYF.

This clonotype came up a few times. The chain employs TRBV6-1 and TRBJ2-5; D is possibly TRBD2 (6 bases). The CDR3 spans 13 residues. Germline assignment: CDR1 MNHNS and CDR2 SASEGT. The ends were cut back, 5 bases at V and 7 bases at J, with 14 bases in the middle. CDR3 nucleotides: TGTGCCAGCAGTACTAGCTGGGTCGGGACCCAGTACTTC. It specifies CASSTSWVGTQYF.

V gene TRBV18 combines with J gene TRBJ2-7; D is perhaps TRBD1 (5 bases). Germline V gene sequence: CDR1 KGHSH, CDR2 LQKENI. The CDR3 has 16 residues. V was trimmed by 3 bases and J by 4 bases, leaving 19 bases between them. In DNA, the CDR3 is TGTGCCAGCTCACCCTCTCCCAGGGTTGGAACTTACGAGCAGTACGTC. This codes for CASSPSPRVGTYEQYV.

This clonotype was counted only a few times. The chain links TRBV14 to TRBJ1-1; no definite D call. Germline V gene lookup returns CDR1 SGHDN and CDR2 FVKESK. The CDR3 has 13 residues. V gave up 4 bases and J gave up 1 base, with 7 bases separating them. The CDR3 here is CASSPESNTEAFF. The CDR3 DNA is TGTGCCAGCAGCCCAGAGTCGAACACTGAAGCTTTCTTT.

Many counts were recorded for this clonotype. V is TRBV29-1 and J is TRBJ2-6; D gene ambiguous. The CDR3 has 14 amino acids. The germline V gene encodes CDR1 SQVTM and CDR2 ANQGSEA. The germline V and J ends were trimmed by 1 base and 1 base, with 5 bases remaining between them. Here the CDR3 DNA reads TGCAGCGTTGAAGGTATATCTGGGGCCAACGTCCTGACTTTC. It encodes CSVEGISGANVLTF. The full variable domain, in which reference TRBV29-1 and TRBJ2-6 provide the parts outside the CDR3, is SAVISQKPSRDICQRGTSLTIQCQVDSQVTMMFWYRQQPGQSLTLIATANQGSEATYESGFVIDKFPISRPNLTFSTLTVSNMSPEDSSIYLCSVEGISGANVLTFGAGSRLTVL.

This clonotype came up a few times. This rearrangement joins TRBV4-1 to TRBJ1-1; a possible D gene is TRBD1 (6 bases). CDR3 length equals 12 residues. Germline values: CDR1 MGHRA, CDR2 YSYEKL. The V end was cut by 6 bases, the J end by 8 bases, with 13 bases between. The CDR3 spells CASRPITGEAFF. In nucleotides, the CDR3 is TGCGCCAGCAGACCGATAACAGGGGAAGCTTTCTTT.

This clonotype was counted ten times or more. The J gene is TRBJ2-7, the V gene TRBV4-3; 10 positions agree with TRBD1. Germline assignment: CDR1 LGHNA and CDR2 YSLEER. The CDR3 totals 15 residues. J was trimmed by 3 bases and V by 0 bases; bases with no gene match: 2. CDR3 in DNA: TGCGCCAGCAGCCAAGATGGGACAGGGGTCTACGAGCAGTACTTC. This codes for CASSQDGTGVYEQYF.